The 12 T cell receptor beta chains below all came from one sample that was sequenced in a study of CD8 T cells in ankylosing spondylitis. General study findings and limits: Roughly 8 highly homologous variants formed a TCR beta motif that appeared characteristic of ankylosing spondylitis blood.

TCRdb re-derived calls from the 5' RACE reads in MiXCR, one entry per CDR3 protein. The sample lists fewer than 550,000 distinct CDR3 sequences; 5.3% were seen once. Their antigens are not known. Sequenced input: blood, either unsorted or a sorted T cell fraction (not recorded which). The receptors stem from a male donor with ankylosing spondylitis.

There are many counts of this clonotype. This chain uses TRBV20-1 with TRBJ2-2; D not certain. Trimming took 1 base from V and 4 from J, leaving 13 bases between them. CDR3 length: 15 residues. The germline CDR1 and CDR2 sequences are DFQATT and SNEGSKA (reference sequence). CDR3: CSARVRYRSTGELFF. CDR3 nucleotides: TGCAGTGCTAGAGTCAGGTACCGCAGCACCGGGGAGCTGTTTTTT.

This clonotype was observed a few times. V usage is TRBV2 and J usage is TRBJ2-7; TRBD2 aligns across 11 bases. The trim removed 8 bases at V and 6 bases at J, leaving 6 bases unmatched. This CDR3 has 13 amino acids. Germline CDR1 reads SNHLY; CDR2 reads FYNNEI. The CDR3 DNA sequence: TGTGCCAGCCGACTAGCGGGGCCTCTCGAGCAGTACTTC. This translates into CASRLAGPLEQYF.

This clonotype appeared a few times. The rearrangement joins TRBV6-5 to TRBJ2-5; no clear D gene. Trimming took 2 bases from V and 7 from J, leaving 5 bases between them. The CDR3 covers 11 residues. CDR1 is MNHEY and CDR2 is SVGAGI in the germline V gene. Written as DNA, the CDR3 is TGTGCCAGCAGTTACCGTGCGACCCAGTACTTC. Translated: CASSYRATQYF.

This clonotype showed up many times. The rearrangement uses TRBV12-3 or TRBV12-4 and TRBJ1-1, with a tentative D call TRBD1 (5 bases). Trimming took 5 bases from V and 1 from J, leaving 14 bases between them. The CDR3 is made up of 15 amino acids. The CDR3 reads CASSPPDTENTEAFF. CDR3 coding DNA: TGTGCCAGCAGTCCACCGGACACGGAGAACACTGAAGCTTTCTTT.

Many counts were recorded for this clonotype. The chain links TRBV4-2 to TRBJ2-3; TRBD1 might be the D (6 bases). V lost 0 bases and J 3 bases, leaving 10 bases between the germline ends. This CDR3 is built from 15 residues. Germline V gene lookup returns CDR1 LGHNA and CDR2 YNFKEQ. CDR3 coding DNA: TGTGCCAGCAGCCAAGAGGGGGCCGCAACAGATACGCAGTATTTT. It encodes CASSQEGAATDTQYF.

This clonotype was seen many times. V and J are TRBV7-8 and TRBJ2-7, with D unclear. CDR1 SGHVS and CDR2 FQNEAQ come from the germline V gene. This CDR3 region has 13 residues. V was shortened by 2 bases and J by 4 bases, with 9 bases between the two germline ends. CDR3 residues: CASSLRSKYEQYF. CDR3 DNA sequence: TGTGCCAGCAGCTTACGGTCAAAGTACGAGCAGTACTTC.

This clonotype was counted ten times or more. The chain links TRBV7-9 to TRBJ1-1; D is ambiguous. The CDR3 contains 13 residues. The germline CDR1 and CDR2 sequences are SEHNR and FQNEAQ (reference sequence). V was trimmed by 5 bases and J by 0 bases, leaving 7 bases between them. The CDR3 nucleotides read TGTGCCAGCAGCCGCCTCCTGAACACTGAAGCTTTCTTT. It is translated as CASSRLLNTEAFF.

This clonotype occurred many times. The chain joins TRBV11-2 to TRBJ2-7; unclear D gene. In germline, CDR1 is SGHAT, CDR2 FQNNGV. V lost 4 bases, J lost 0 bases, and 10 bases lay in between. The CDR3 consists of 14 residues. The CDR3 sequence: CASSWARSSYEQYF. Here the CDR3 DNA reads TGTGCCAGCAGCTGGGCCAGGAGCTCCTACGAGCAGTACTTC.

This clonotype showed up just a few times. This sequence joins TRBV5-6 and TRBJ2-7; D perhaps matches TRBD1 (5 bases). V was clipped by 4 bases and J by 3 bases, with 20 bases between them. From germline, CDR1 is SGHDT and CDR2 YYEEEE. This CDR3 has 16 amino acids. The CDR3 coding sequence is TGTGCCAGCAGCCCGCGACTGGACACTTTTTACTACGAGCAGTACTTC. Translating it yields CASSPRLDTFYYEQYF.

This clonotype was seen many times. In DNA, the CDR3 is TGTGCCAGCAGCAATGGCCGGGACAATGAGCAGTTCTTC. Amino acid sequence: CASSNGRDNEQFF. The V call is TRBV9, the J call TRBJ2-1; no reliable D call. Germline V gene data show CDR1 as SGDLS and CDR2 as YYNGEE. V was shortened by 4 bases and J by 5 bases, with 10 bases between the two germline ends. This CDR3 spans 13 amino acids.

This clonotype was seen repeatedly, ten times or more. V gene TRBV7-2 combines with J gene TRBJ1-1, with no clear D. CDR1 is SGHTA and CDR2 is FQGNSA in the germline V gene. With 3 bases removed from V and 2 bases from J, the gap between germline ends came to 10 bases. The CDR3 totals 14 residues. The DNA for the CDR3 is TGTGCCAGCAGCTTTAGGACGGGAAACACTGAAGCTTTCTTT. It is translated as CASSFRTGNTEAFF.

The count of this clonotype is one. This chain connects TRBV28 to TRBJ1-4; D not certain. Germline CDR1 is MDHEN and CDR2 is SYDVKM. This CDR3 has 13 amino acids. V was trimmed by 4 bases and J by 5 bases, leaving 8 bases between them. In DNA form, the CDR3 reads TGTGCCAGCAGTTACAATAGAAATGAAAAACTGTTTTTT. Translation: CASSYNRNEKLFF.